This section outlines one T cell receptor beta chain sequence together with its context. A single base separates this from a much larger clone, so it may be a read error. This sample is drawn from a study of blood T cells in healthy people across ages. V gave up 6 bases and J gave up 7 bases, with 10 bases separating them. CDR1 is SNHLY, CDR2 FYNNEI, per germline. This CDR3 comprises 12 residues. For the second PCR, which ran for 7 to 11 cycles, a sample-barcoded 5' primer and a J-beta primer mix were used. A single record per CDR3 protein comes from TCRdb applying MiXCR to the 5' RACE reads. This table holds hundreds of thousands of distinct CDR3 sequences, 40% to 45% found once.

The chain carries TRBV2 and TRBJ2-1; no clear D gene. The source of this sequence is an elderly man in good health. Sequencing was done on a sample of blood. The CDR3 region is CASRDPGNEQFF. Here the CDR3 DNA reads TGTGCCAGCAGGGACCCGGGTAATGAGCAGTTCTTC.